Below, 2 T cell receptor beta chains from the same sample are listed, as sequenced in a study of T cells after yellow fever vaccination. TCRdb recomputed calls from the 5' RACE reads with MiXCR, one row per CDR3 protein. The sample carries around 310,000 distinct CDR3 sequences, 8.5% to 10% recorded once. Sequenced material: PBMCs, taken on the day of the first yellow fever vaccination. All receptors derive from a man between 18 and 35 years old who received the YFV17D yellow fever vaccine.

The CDR3 is CASSFGTGMDNSPLHF. The CDR3 DNA is TGTGCCAGCAGTTTTGGCACAGGGATGGATAATTCACCCCTCCACTTT. V and J are TRBV12-3 or TRBV12-4 and TRBJ1-6, with D perhaps TRBD1 (6 bases). The CDR3 is made up of 16 amino acids. Between the trimmed V and J ends, which lost 3 bases and 5 bases, there was a span of 14 bases.

This clonotype was seen only a few times. This chain connects TRBV28 to TRBJ2-1, with no clear D. Trimming took off 6 bases at V and 2 bases at J, with 8 bases between the two ends. The CDR3 extends over 13 amino acids. Germline CDR1 and CDR2: MDHEN and SYDVKM. The DNA for the CDR3 is TGTGCCAGCAGCTGGGCCACCTACAATGAGCAGTTCTTC. Translating it yields CASSWATYNEQFF.